This entry lists 30 T cell receptor beta chains sequenced from one sample in a study of T-cell memory formation after mild COVID-19. TCRdb processed the 5' RACE reads anew with MiXCR; each CDR3 protein has one entry. The sample shows fewer than 300,000 distinct CDR3 sequences, roughly 17% of them seen only once. The sample comprised PBMCs or a T cell subset sorted from them (not recorded which). Source of these receptors: a man between 18 and 29 years old who had mild COVID-19 (a few samples of this study predate the infection). Cell type and time point are not known.

V gene TRBV6-2 or TRBV6-3 combines with J gene TRBJ2-7, with D hard to call. The CDR3 runs 15 residues. With 6 bases removed from V and 4 bases from J, the gap between germline ends came to 19 bases. Germline V gene data show CDR1 as MNHEY and CDR2 as SVGEGT. The CDR3: CASSLTEPGPYEQYF. The CDR3 coding sequence is TGTGCCAGCAGCCTGACGGAGCCAGGTCCTTACGAGCAGTACTTC.

The chain links TRBV6-5 to TRBJ1-1; a weak D match, TRBD1 (5 bases). This CDR3 comprises 14 residues. The germline V gene has CDR1 MNHEY and CDR2 SVGAGI. Trimming cost V 1 base and J 5 bases, with 11 bases left between them. The CDR3 reads CASSYWGRKTEAFF. The CDR3 region has the DNA TGTGCCAGCAGTTACTGGGGCCGGAAGACTGAAGCTTTCTTT.

The chain joins TRBV4-1 to TRBJ2-3; 9 nucleotides agree with TRBD2. There are 17 residues in the CDR3. The germline CDR1 and CDR2 sequences are MGHRA and YSYEKL. The V and J ends lost 0 bases and 2 bases, in that order; junction bases with no gene match: 6. The chain's CDR3 is CASSQDRLAGLTDTQYF. The CDR3 coding sequence is TGCGCCAGCAGCCAAGATCGGCTAGCGGGGCTCACAGATACGCAGTATTTT.

Many counts were recorded for this clonotype. The rearrangement links TRBV20-1 to TRBJ1-5; no firm D call. The length of the CDR3 is 11 residues. Germline V gene data show CDR1 as DFQATT and CDR2 as SNEGSKA (reference sequence). Trimming removed 1 base from V and 4 bases from J, with 2 bases in between. The CDR3: CSARGNQPQHF. The CDR3 nucleotides are TGCAGTGCTAGAGGGAATCAGCCCCAGCATTTT.

The V gene is TRBV7-2, the J gene TRBJ1-5; D might be TRBD1 (5 bases). CDR1 and CDR2 (germline): SGHTA, FQGNSA. With 3 bases removed from V and 6 bases from J, the gap between germline ends came to 9 bases. The CDR3 contains 13 residues. The CDR3 reads CASSLRGLQPQHF. The CDR3 coding sequence is TGTGCCAGCAGCTTGAGGGGCCTTCAGCCCCAGCATTTT.

This chain joins TRBV4-1 and TRBJ2-5, with a possible D match to TRBD1 (6 bases). Germline lookup yields CDR1 MGHRA and CDR2 YSYEKL. The V and J ends lost 5 bases and 5 bases respectively, with 12 bases between them. The CDR3 sequence is 13 residues long. DNA for the CDR3: TGCGCCAGCAGCGACAGGTTGGGGGAGACCCAGTACTTC. Its protein is CASSDRLGETQYF.

This clonotype was counted a few times. This chain uses TRBV20-1 with TRBJ2-3, with 8 bases matching TRBD2. CDR1 is DFQATT and CDR2 is SNEGSKA in the germline V gene (reference sequence). The CDR3 covers 15 residues. After removal of 0 bases from V and 1 base from J, the junction contained 3 bases not matched to a gene. DNA for the CDR3: TGCAGTGCTAGAGATCCAGCGGGGGGCACAGATACGCAGTATTTT. Protein: CSARDPAGGTDTQYF.

The chain recombines TRBV6-2 or TRBV6-3 with TRBJ2-7, with 7 nucleotides matching TRBD1. The germline V gene has CDR1 MNHEY and CDR2 SVGEGT. The CDR3 covers 15 residues. V dropped 7 bases and J dropped 2; count of bases not matched to a gene: 11. CDR3: CASTRGTDAPYEQYF. As DNA, the CDR3 is TGTGCCAGCACTCGAGGGACAGATGCGCCCTACGAGCAGTACTTC.

The genes are TRBV18 and TRBJ1-1; no clear D. This CDR3 is 13 amino acids long. Trimming took off 1 base at V and 2 bases at J, with 5 bases between the two ends. In germline, CDR1 is KGHSH, CDR2 LQKENI. CDR3 region: CASSPQPNTEAFF. CDR3 bases: TGTGCCAGCTCACCACAACCCAACACTGAAGCTTTCTTT.

The chain couples TRBV7-2 to TRBJ1-5; unclear D gene. Between the trimmed V and J ends, which lost 8 bases and 3 bases, there was a span of 17 bases. Germline V gene data show CDR1 as SGHTA and CDR2 as FQGNSA. The CDR3 is 15 residues long. This CDR3 reads CASALMGGNNQPQHF. The CDR3 coding sequence is TGTGCCAGCGCTCTCATGGGAGGGAACAATCAGCCCCAGCATTTT.

The CDR3 bases are TGCAGTGCTAGTCCCGCGGGGCCAGGGGATACGCAGTATTTT. Translating it yields CSASPAGPGDTQYF. The chain links TRBV20-1 to TRBJ2-3, with D possibly matching TRBD2 (6 bases). V was trimmed by 3 bases and J by 6 bases, leaving 16 bases between them. Per germline, CDR1 DFQATT and CDR2 SNEGSKA (reference sequence). The CDR3 spans 14 residues.

This rearrangement joins TRBV20-1 to TRBJ2-5; D remains unclear. The CDR3 has 13 residues. V shed 5 bases and J shed 5 bases, with 15 bases lying between them. Per the germline V gene, CDR1 is DFQATT and CDR2 is SNEGSKA (reference sequence). CDR3 coding DNA: TGCAGTGCTCCGACTCCCGGTGGGGAGACCCAGTACTTC. It specifies CSAPTPGGETQYF.

In its sample, this clonotype was seen a few times. The rearrangement links TRBV7-8 to TRBJ2-7; TRBD1 matches 7 bases. This CDR3 spans 15 amino acids. Per germline, CDR1 SGHVS and CDR2 FQNEAQ. After removal of 3 bases from V and 4 bases from J, the junction contained 9 bases not matched to a gene. Here the CDR3 reads CASSLTRDSFYEQYF. The CDR3 DNA reads TGTGCCAGCAGCTTGACCCGGGACAGTTTTTACGAGCAGTACTTC.

A few counts support this clonotype. The chain has TRBV4-2 and TRBJ1-6, with TRBD1 matching 8 bases. V gave up 1 base and J gave up 4 bases; unmatched junction bases: 9. This CDR3 comprises 18 residues. In germline, CDR1 is LGHNA, CDR2 YNFKEQ. CDR3 bases: TGTGCCAGCAGCCAAGTGGGCCGCCGACAGGGGTATAATTCACCCCTCCACTTT. Translated, it gives CASSQVGRRQGYNSPLHF.

This clonotype has more than one count but fewer than ten. V usage is TRBV4-3 and J usage is TRBJ1-2; D is ambiguous. Trimming cost V 4 bases and J 0 bases, with 12 bases left between them. The CDR3 covers 15 residues. Germline V gives CDR1 LGHNA, CDR2 YSLEER. CDR3 region: CASSRDTYANYGYTF. CDR3 sequence (DNA): TGCGCCAGCAGCCGAGACACCTATGCTAACTATGGCTACACCTTC.

The rearrangement joins TRBV10-3 to TRBJ2-1, with D possibly being TRBD1 or TRBD2 (5 bases each). The germline V and J ends were trimmed by 6 bases and 5 bases, with 11 bases remaining between them. CDR3 length equals 13 residues. Germline V gene sequence: CDR1 ENHRY, CDR2 SYGVKD. The CDR3 DNA sequence: TGTGCCATCAGGAGGGGCAGGAACAATGAGCAGTTCTTC. Protein product: CAIRRGRNNEQFF.

This clonotype showed up many times. V and J are TRBV20-1 and TRBJ1-2, with D maybe TRBD1 (5 bases). The germline V and J ends were trimmed by 3 bases and 5 bases, with 13 bases remaining between them. The CDR3 length is 13 residues. From germline, CDR1 is DFQATT and CDR2 SNEGSKA (reference sequence). The CDR3 DNA follows: TGCAGTGCTAGTTATGGGGGGGAATATGGCTACACCTTC. Amino acid sequence: CSASYGGEYGYTF.

This clonotype occurred a few times. The chain links TRBV12-3 or TRBV12-4 to TRBJ1-1; the D is unclear. The CDR3 has 13 residues. Trimming pared 6 bases from V and 5 bases from J, leaving 13 bases between. Here the CDR3 DNA reads TGTGCCAGCAGCCCTAGCTATAGGACTGAAGCTTTCTTT. Translating gives CASSPSYRTEAFF.

This clonotype has only a few counts. The CDR3 sequence: CASSLGGHGGSTQYF. The CDR3 bases are TGTGCCAGCAGCTTAGGGGGACACGGAGGGAGTACGCAGTATTTT. This chain connects TRBV7-3 to TRBJ2-3, with D perhaps assigned TRBD1 or TRBD2 (6 bases each). From germline, CDR1 is SGHTA and CDR2 FQGTGA. This CDR3 spans 15 amino acids. V lost 2 bases to trimming and J lost 8 bases, with 17 bases between them.

This clonotype was detected a few times. J is TRBJ2-2 and V is TRBV7-9, with 8 nucleotides matching TRBD1. The trim removed 10 bases at V and 5 bases at J, leaving 9 bases unmatched. CDR1 SEHNR and CDR2 FQNEAQ come from the germline V gene (reference sequence). The CDR3 is 14 amino acids. CDR3 protein: CAIEQGGGTGELFF. As DNA, the CDR3 is TGTGCCATCGAACAGGGGGGAGGAACCGGGGAGCTGTTTTTT.

This clonotype has a handful of counts. The chain is built from TRBV11-2 and TRBJ2-2; 9 nucleotides match TRBD1. Trimming removed 5 bases from V and 7 bases from J; junction bases left unmatched: 5. This CDR3 has 14 amino acids. The germline V gene has CDR1 SGHAT and CDR2 FQNNGV. CDR3 residues: CASSPDRGYGELFF. CDR3 nucleotides: TGTGCCAGCAGCCCGGACAGGGGATACGGGGAGCTGTTTTTT.

This chain links TRBV10-3 with TRBJ2-5; TRBD2 matches 8 bases. The CDR3 covers 12 residues. The J segment lost 5 bases and the V segment lost 6 bases, leaving 2 bases of the junction unmatched. Germline V CDR1 and CDR2: ENHRY, SYGVKD. CDR3 sequence: CAIRGLEETQYF. The CDR3 DNA follows: TGTGCCATCAGGGGACTAGAGGAGACCCAGTACTTC.

CDR3: CASREYTGELFF. In DNA, the CDR3 is TGTGCCAGCAGGGAGTACACCGGGGAGCTGTTTTTT. The chain is built from TRBV28 and TRBJ2-2; D ambiguous. Germline lookup yields CDR1 MDHEN and CDR2 SYDVKM. This CDR3 comprises 12 residues. Trimming pared 6 bases from V and 3 bases from J, leaving 5 bases between.

The rearrangement uses TRBV4-1 and TRBJ2-5; D remains unclear. The germline CDR1 and CDR2 sequences are MGHRA and YSYEKL. This CDR3 has 13 amino acids. With 8 bases removed from V and 5 bases from J, the gap between germline ends came to 15 bases. The CDR3 is CASGGHDEETQYF. Here the CDR3 DNA reads TGCGCCAGCGGCGGCCACGACGAGGAGACCCAGTACTTC.

This chain uses TRBV6-2 or TRBV6-3 with TRBJ1-1; D ambiguous. The V and J ends lost 4 bases and 0 bases respectively, with 6 bases between them. Germline assignment: CDR1 MNHEY and CDR2 SVGEGT. This CDR3 comprises 13 residues. The CDR3 spells CASSSWMNTEAFF. CDR3 in DNA: TGTGCCAGCAGTTCTTGGATGAACACTGAAGCTTTCTTT.

This clonotype turned up a few times. V gene TRBV6-6 combines with J gene TRBJ2-1; no firm D call. The CDR3 loop spans 17 amino acids. Per germline, CDR1 MNHNY and CDR2 SVGAGI (reference sequence). V was cut by 2 bases and J by 0 bases, with 14 bases left in between. The chain's CDR3 is CASSYPVYSSSYNEQFF. Here the CDR3 DNA reads TGTGCCAGCAGTTACCCCGTATATTCGAGCTCCTACAATGAGCAGTTCTTC.

This clonotype was detected a few times. This sequence joins TRBV5-1 and TRBJ2-5; 7 bases agree with TRBD1. Germline lookup yields CDR1 SGHRS and CDR2 YFSETQ. CDR3 size: 15 residues. Trimming took 3 bases from V and 5 from J; bases not matched to a gene: 10. This CDR3 is CASSSGDSLGETQYF. Written as DNA, the CDR3 is TGCGCCAGCAGCTCCGGGGACAGCCTAGGGGAGACCCAGTACTTC.

This clonotype showed up just once. The rearrangement links TRBV10-3 to TRBJ2-3, with D possibly being TRBD1 (6 bases). Germline CDR1 and CDR2: ENHRY and SYGVKD. The CDR3 runs 15 residues. V dropped 7 bases and J dropped 0 bases, with 14 bases sitting between them. CDR3 DNA: TGTGCCATCAATCTTGGGGGCCCTAGCACAGATACGCAGTATTTT. Amino acids: CAINLGGPSTDTQYF.

The chain uses TRBV28 and TRBJ2-7; perhaps TRBD2 as D (6 bases). The germline V and J ends were trimmed by 4 bases and 3 bases, with 10 bases remaining between them. Looked up from germline, CDR1 is MDHEN and CDR2 is SYDVKM. There are 13 residues in the CDR3. CDR3 sequence (DNA): TGTGCCAGCAGTTGGCGGGACGACTACGAGCAGTACGTC. This encodes CASSWRDDYEQYV.

The J gene is TRBJ2-7, the V gene TRBV29-1; 7 positions match TRBD2. This CDR3 spans 14 amino acids. Germline loops: CDR1 SQVTM, CDR2 ANQGSEA. V lost 6 bases and J lost 2; bases outside the gene matches: 10. CDR3 region: CSVGLRAGPYEQYF. Here the CDR3 DNA reads TGCAGCGTCGGGTTGCGAGCGGGGCCCTACGAGCAGTACTTC.